Described below is a single T cell receptor (beta chain) sequence and its context. Its antigen is not known. The read stops 3 residues short of the end of the CDR3; the missing end is completed from the germline J gene. Trimming took off 5 bases at V and 4 bases at J, with 12 bases between the two ends. The length of the CDR3 is 14 residues. Germline values: CDR1 LNHDA, CDR2 SQIVND (reference sequence). This sample is drawn from a study of T cell clonality in common variable immunodeficiency. Study-level results: Fewer deletions and N-nucleotide insertions were reportedly seen in common variable immunodeficiency TCR beta sequences.

Some clones are missing from TCRdb's copy, which holds only in-frame ones; the method was immunoSEQ multiplex PCR. Altogether about 16,000 clones were found in the sample, and no singletons occur. The gene calls are TRBV19 and TRBJ1-5; D is possibly TRBD1 (5 bases). This clonotype was sampled from a human donor with common variable immunodeficiency. The sequenced material came from peripheral blood mononuclear cells. CDR3 bases read: TGTGCCAGTAGTGCCAGGGTGGGGAATCAGCCC. Translation gives CASSARVGNQP. The full CDR3 protein reads CASSARVGNQPQHF.